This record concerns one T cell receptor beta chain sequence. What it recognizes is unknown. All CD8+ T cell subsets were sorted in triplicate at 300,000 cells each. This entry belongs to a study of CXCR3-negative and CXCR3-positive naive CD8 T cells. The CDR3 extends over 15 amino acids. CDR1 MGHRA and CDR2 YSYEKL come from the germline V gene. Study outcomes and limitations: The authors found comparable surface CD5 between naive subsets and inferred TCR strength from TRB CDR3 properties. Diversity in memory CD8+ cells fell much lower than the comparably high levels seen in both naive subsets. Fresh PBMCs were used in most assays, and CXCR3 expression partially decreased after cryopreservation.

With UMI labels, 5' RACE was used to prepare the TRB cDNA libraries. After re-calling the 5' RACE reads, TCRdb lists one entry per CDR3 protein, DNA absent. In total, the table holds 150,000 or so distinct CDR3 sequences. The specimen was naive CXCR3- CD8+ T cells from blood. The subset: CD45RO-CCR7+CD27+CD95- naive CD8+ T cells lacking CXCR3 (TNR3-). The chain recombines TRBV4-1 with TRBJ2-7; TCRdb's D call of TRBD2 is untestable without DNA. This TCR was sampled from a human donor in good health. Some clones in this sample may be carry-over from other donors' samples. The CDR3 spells CASSQAPQGLNERYF.